Described below is a single T cell receptor (beta chain) sequence and its context. Its antigen is currently unknown. From germline, CDR1 is KGHSH and CDR2 LQKENI. Trimming took 0 bases from V and 4 from J; bases not matched to a gene: 2. The CDR3 runs to 16 residues. This sample was included in a study of cytomegalovirus exposure and HLA in healthy donors. Study-level points and caveats: Testing in vitro showed a few CMV-associated chains specific for CMV antigens. Most likely, a cluster of highly shared sequence variants arose as a sequencing artifact.

PCR involved 60 Vbeta and 13 Jbeta primers. Assay used: immunoSEQ multiplex PCR; TCRdb lists only in-frame clones, some missing. Of about 64,000 clones in the sample, 77% were seen once. This clonotype was sampled from a male donor in good health and CMV-seropositive. The sample was PBMCs. The chain carries TRBV18 and TRBJ2-1; 11 bases line up with TRBD2. The CDR3 loop is CASSPPLAGGYNEQFF. For the CDR3, the DNA is TGTGCCAGCTCACCACCGTTAGCGGGGGGGTACAATGAGCAGTTCTTC.